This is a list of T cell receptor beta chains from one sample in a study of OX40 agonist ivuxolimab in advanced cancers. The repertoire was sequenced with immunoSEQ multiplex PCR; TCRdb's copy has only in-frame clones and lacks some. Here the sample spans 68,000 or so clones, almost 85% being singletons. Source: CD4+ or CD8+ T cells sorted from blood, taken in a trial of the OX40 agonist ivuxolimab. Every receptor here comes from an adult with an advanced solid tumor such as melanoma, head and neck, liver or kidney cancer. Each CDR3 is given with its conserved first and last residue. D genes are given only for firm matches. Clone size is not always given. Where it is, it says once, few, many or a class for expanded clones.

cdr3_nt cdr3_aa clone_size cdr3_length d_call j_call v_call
TGTGCCTGGAGTTCCGACGGTAATAGCAATCAGCCCCAGCATTTT CAWSSDGNSNQPQHF NA 15 NA TRBJ1-5 TRBV30
TGTGCCAGCAGCCAAAACGAAGAGACCCAGTACTTC CASSQNEETQYF few 12 NA TRBJ2-5 TRBV14
TGTGCCAGCAGCCGTACTAGCGGGAGGGCCTACGAGCAGTACTTC CASSRTSGRAYEQYF NA 15 TRBD2 TRBJ2-7 TRBV7-9
TGTGCCAGCACGGCCTACACAGGGGGTGGGACTGAAGCTTTCTTT CASTAYTGGGTEAFF NA 15 TRBD1 TRBJ1-1 TRBV13
TGCGCCAGCAGCTTGGCCGGGGACTTCTTTAATTCACCCCTCCACTTT CASSLAGDFFNSPLHF NA 16 NA TRBJ1-6 TRBV5-1
TGTGCCAGCAGCGGAGACAGGGGTAGGTACACTGAAGCTTTCTTT CASSGDRGRYTEAFF few 15 TRBD1 TRBJ1-1 TRBV9
TGTGCCAGCAGTTTGTCGGGTCAGCCCCAGCATTTT CASSLSGQPQHF NA 12 NA TRBJ1-5 TRBV28
TGCGCCAGCAGTCAACGGGGCGGGGGGGCCTGCAATGAGCAGTTCTTC CASSQRGGGACNEQFF NA 16 TRBD2 TRBJ2-1 TRBV23-1
TGTGCCAGCAGCGTAGGACTAGAAACAGATACGCAGTATTTT CASSVGLETDTQYF NA 14 TRBD2 TRBJ2-3 TRBV5-6
TGTGCCAGCAGCCAACAATACGAGCAGTACTTC CASSQQYEQYF NA 11 NA TRBJ2-7 TRBV7-2
TGCGCCAGCAGCCGGTTAGCGGTAAGCTCCTACAATGAGCAGTTCTTC CASSRLAVSSYNEQFF once 16 NA TRBJ2-1 TRBV4-1
TGTGCCAGCAGTTACAAATTGGACGGCTCCTACGAGCAGTACTTC CASSYKLDGSYEQYF NA 15 NA TRBJ2-7 TRBV6-5
TGTGCCAGTTTACAGGGACGAAATAACTATGGCTACACCTTC CASLQGRNNYGYTF NA 14 NA TRBJ1-2 TRBV2
TGTGCCAGTAGTATGGCCCTAACGGACGGTGAAGCTTTCTTT CASSMALTDGEAFF NA 14 NA TRBJ1-1 TRBV19
TGTGCCAGCAGCCTCACACCTGGACTAGCGGGGGGGTACAATGAGCAGTTCTTC CASSLTPGLAGGYNEQFF NA 18 TRBD2 TRBJ2-1 TRBV7-2
TGTGCCAGCAGCTTAGCGAACGAGCAGTACTTC CASSLANEQYF NA 11 NA TRBJ2-7 TRBV7-9
TGTGCCAGCAGCCCGACGCTTTGGACTAGCGGGGGGATATCCTACAATGAGCAGTTCTTC CASSPTLWTSGGISYNEQFF NA 20 TRBD2 TRBJ2-1 TRBV4-2
TGTGCCAGCAGCTGGGACTTCTACGAGCAGTACTTC CASSWDFYEQYF few 12 NA TRBJ2-7 TRBV7-2
TGCAGCGCCACAGGGGGCCCGTACAATGAGCAGTTCTTC CSATGGPYNEQFF NA 13 TRBD1 TRBJ2-1 TRBV29-1
TGTGCCAGCAGCAAGGGGGGAGGCCAGCCCCAGCATTTT CASSKGGGQPQHF NA 13 NA TRBJ1-5 TRBV27
TGTGCCAGCAGCATCCGGGACAAAAATTCACCCCTCCACTTT CASSIRDKNSPLHF NA 14 NA TRBJ1-6 TRBV7-2
TGCAGCGTTGGAGACCCCGGGGGGTACGAGCAGTACTTC CSVGDPGGYEQYF NA 13 TRBD2 TRBJ2-7 TRBV29-1
TGCGCCAGCAGCTTAAATAAGCGACAGGGGGTAGCTAATGAAAAACTGTTTTTT CASSLNKRQGVANEKLFF NA 18 TRBD1 TRBJ1-4 TRBV5-1
TGTGCCATCAGTGAGCGGACTAGCGGGGGCTACAATGAGCAGTTCTTC CAISERTSGGYNEQFF NA 16 TRBD2 TRBJ2-1 TRBV10-3
TGTGCCAGCAGTTACTCGGTCCATAGCAATCAGCCCCAGCATTTT CASSYSVHSNQPQHF NA 15 NA TRBJ1-5 TRBV6-5
TGTGCCAGCACCCACCCGGGGGCCCAAGAGACCCAGTACTTC CASTHPGAQETQYF NA 14 NA TRBJ2-5 TRBV6-6
TGTGCCAGCAGCTTTCAGGGGCGGGAGACCCAGTACTTC CASSFQGRETQYF NA 13 NA TRBJ2-5 TRBV5-8
TGCGCCAGCAGCTCGGGGGGGGGCGGGCCTAGGGGCAATGAGCAGTTCTTC CASSSGGGGPRGNEQFF NA 17 TRBD2 TRBJ2-1 TRBV5-1
TGTGCCAGCAGCCAAGGGGGGAACTATGGCTACACCTTC CASSQGGNYGYTF NA 13 NA TRBJ1-2 TRBV4-2
TGCGCCAGCAGCCGATGGCCCTCTGGCTACGAGCAGTACTTC CASSRWPSGYEQYF NA 14 NA TRBJ2-7 TRBV4-3
TGTGCCAGCAGCCAAGCCGGGGCTGGAAACACCATATATTTT CASSQAGAGNTIYF NA 14 NA TRBJ1-3 TRBV4-2
TGTGCCAGTAGTATAATCCGCGGAGAGGGTGAGCAGTTCTTC CASSIIRGEGEQFF once 14 NA TRBJ2-1 TRBV19
TGCGCCAGCAGTGGGCAGTTAAATGAAAAACTGTTTTTT CASSGQLNEKLFF NA 13 NA TRBJ1-4 TRBV5-1
TGTGCCAGCACCAATGGGGGGCTCACAGATACGCAGTATTTT CASTNGGLTDTQYF NA 14 NA TRBJ2-3 TRBV6-5
TGTGCCAGCCACCCCCGACTAGCGCAACAAGAGACCCAGTACTTC CASHPRLAQQETQYF NA 15 TRBD2 TRBJ2-5 TRBV18
TGTGCCAGCAGGACCACAGGGGCCGGCACCGGGGAGCTGTTTTTT CASRTTGAGTGELFF NA 15 TRBD1 TRBJ2-2 TRBV2
TGTGCCAGCAGCCGGCAAAAGGACAGTTGGGAGACCCAGTACTTC CASSRQKDSWETQYF NA 15 NA TRBJ2-5 TRBV7-2
TGTGCCAGCAGTGAAGGACGGGGGAGTAATCAGCCCCAGCATTTT CASSEGRGSNQPQHF NA 15 NA TRBJ1-5 TRBV2
TGTGCCAGCAGCCAAGGGAAATATAAGCAGTACTTC CASSQGKYKQYF NA 12 NA TRBJ2-7 TRBV14
TGTGCCAGTACCAAAAGGGGCGGTTACGAGCAGTACTTC CASTKRGGYEQYF NA 13 NA TRBJ2-7 TRBV19